Sequencing of this T cell receptor (beta chain) was carried out in a study of T cells in Graves' hyperthyroidism and ophthalmopathy. The study, taken as a whole, reports: Among clonotypes expanded in thyroid above 0.001, most were also found in blood.

This clonotype was observed at least ten times. What it binds is unknown. Trimming left V 2 bases short and J 14 bases short, with 16 bases between. CDR1 and CDR2 from the germline V gene are SGHAT and FQNNGV. CDR3 length equals 14 residues. RNA transcripts yielded amplified TCR beta CDR3 regions. In the first-round RT-PCR of the TCR CDR3, the HTBI primer set was used. A single record per CDR3 protein comes from TCRdb applying MiXCR to the multiplex PCR reads. The table has 550,000 to 700,000 distinct CDR3 sequences, 35% to 55% seen once. The sequenced sample was peripheral blood or thyroid tissue (not recorded which). The chain uses TRBV11-2 and TRBJ1-6, with TRBD1 as a possible D gene (5 bases). This sequence originates from an adult woman with Graves' disease, either hyperthyroidism or ophthalmopathy (not recorded which). CDR3 residues: CASSLNVQAASLHF. As DNA, the CDR3 is TGTGCCAGCAGCTTAAACGTACAGGCCGCCTCCCTCCACTTT.